This is a list of T cell receptor beta chains from one sample in a study of T cells in Graves' hyperthyroidism and ophthalmopathy. Each CDR3 protein is one row after TCRdb ran MiXCR on the multiplex PCR reads. The repertoire includes around 430,000 distinct CDR3 sequences, approximately 15% of them detected once, and over 25% sits in the top ten. Input material: blood. These receptors were obtained from a woman younger than 45 with Graves' hyperthyroidism. Each CDR3 is given with its conserved first and last residue. A D gene is named only where the DNA matches it firmly. Size is stated for part of the rows, as once, few or many counts, or as a class when the clone is expanded.

j_call clone_size d_call v_call cdr3_aa cdr3_nt
TRBJ2-7 few TRBD2 TRBV7-8 CASSPSSGRALEQYF TGTGCCAGCAGCCCCTCTAGCGGGAGGGCCCTCGAGCAGTACTTC
TRBJ2-2 . . TRBV20-1 CSARAGPKGRNPGELFF TGCAGTGCTAGAGCGGGCCCCAAAGGAAGGAACCCCGGGGAGCTGTTTTTT
TRBJ2-7 . . TRBV19 CASSDTGTLGYEQYF TGTGCCAGTAGTGACACCGGGACCCTGGGCTACGAGCAGTACTTC
TRBJ1-5 many . TRBV3-1 CASSYGTLNQPQHF TGTGCCAGCAGCTACGGGACACTCAATCAGCCCCAGCATTTT
TRBJ1-1 many . TRBV30 CAWRRSTEAFF TGTGCCTGGAGGAGAAGCACTGAAGCTTTCTTT
TRBJ2-7 few . TRBV19 CASSMQVSYEQYF TGTGCCAGTAGTATGCAGGTCAGCTACGAGCAGTACTTC
TRBJ2-7 . . TRBV12-3/TRBV12-4 CASSLGWGVDDEQCF TGTGCCAGCAGTTTAGGTTGGGGGGTCGATGACGAGCAGTGCTTC
TRBJ2-6 many . TRBV2 CASSGREGANVLTF TGTGCCAGCAGTGGGAGGGAAGGGGCCAACGTCCTGACTTTC
TRBJ1-5 many TRBD1 TRBV20-1 CSAEEGTGVIQPQHF TGCAGTGCTGAGGAAGGGACAGGGGTGATTCAGCCCCAGCATTTT
TRBJ1-2 many TRBD1 TRBV12-3/TRBV12-4 CASSRNDRAYGYTF TGTGCCAGCAGCCGCAACGACAGGGCCTATGGCTACACCTTC
TRBJ2-5 few TRBD1 TRBV5-1 CASSLPRDSEGGETQYF TGCGCCAGCAGCTTGCCACGGGACAGCGAGGGCGGAGAGACCCAGTACTTC
TRBJ1-4 many . TRBV5-8 CASSKTATDNEKLFF TGTGCCAGCAGCAAGACCGCGACGGATAATGAAAAACTGTTTTTT
TRBJ2-7 few . TRBV20-1 CSVHSYEQYF TGCAGTGTACACTCCTACGAGCAGTACTTC
TRBJ2-3 many TRBD2 TRBV27 CASKKTSGYTDTQYF TGTGCCAGCAAAAAGACTAGCGGGTACACAGATACGCAGTATTTT
TRBJ2-1 . TRBD2 TRBV9 CASSVGSGSEQFF TGTGCCAGCAGCGTAGGGAGCGGGAGTGAGCAGTTCTTC
TRBJ1-4 many . TRBV3-1 CASSPQGGKLFF TGTGCCAGCAGCCCTCAGGGTGGAAAACTGTTTTTT
TRBJ2-7 many . TRBV11-3 CASSMTVGPYEQYF TGTGCCAGCAGCATGACAGTAGGACCCTACGAGCAGTACTTC
TRBJ1-1 many . TRBV20-1 CSAQAGPNTEAFF TGCAGTGCGCAGGCGGGGCCCAACACTGAAGCTTTCTTT
TRBJ2-7 . TRBD2 TRBV28 CASSLLVAGETTYEQYF TGTGCCAGCAGTTTATTAGTAGCGGGAGAGACTACCTACGAGCAGTACTTC
TRBJ1-1 few . TRBV29-1 CSVEVQVSNTEAFF TGCAGCGTTGAGGTCCAGGTTTCGAACACTGAAGCTTTCTTT
TRBJ2-1 many . TRBV27 CASSSSDPPYNEQFF TGTGCCAGCAGCTCTAGCGACCCGCCCTACAATGAGCAGTTCTTC
TRBJ2-1 many TRBD2 TRBV18 CASSPGASGSSYNEQFF TGTGCCAGCTCACCAGGAGCTAGCGGGAGTTCCTACAATGAGCAGTTCTTC
TRBJ2-2 . . TRBV9 CASSPTFHPPGNTGELFF TGTGCCAGCAGCCCCACCTTTCATCCCCCAGGGAACACCGGGGAGCTGTTTTTT
TRBJ2-3 many . TRBV13 CASSLKQGIDTQYF TGTGCCAGCAGCTTAAAACAGGGAATAGATACGCAGTATTTT
TRBJ2-7 many . TRBV20-1 CSALPHGRSSYEQYF TGCAGTGCTCTCCCCCACGGCAGGAGCTCCTACGAGCAGTACTTC
TRBJ2-1 many . TRBV3-1 CASSQDLRPPYNEQFF TGTGCCAGCAGCCAAGATCTGAGACCACCCTACAATGAGCAGTTCTTC
TRBJ1-4 . TRBD1 TRBV9 CASSAGQGVEKLFF TGTGCCAGCAGCGCGGGACAGGGTGTGGAAAAACTGTTTTTT
TRBJ1-3 . . TRBV12-3/TRBV12-4 CASSSLGSGNTIYF TGTGCCAGCAGTTCATTGGGATCGGGAAACACCATATATTTT
TRBJ2-3 . . TRBV11-2 CACSLRGRGDTQYF TGTGCCTGCAGCTTACGGGGGCGGGGAGATACGCAGTATTTT
TRBJ2-3 . TRBD2 TRBV28 CASSLPSGRADTDTQYF TGTGCCAGCAGTTTACCTAGCGGGAGGGCCGACACAGATACGCAGTATTTT
TRBJ2-7 few . TRBV15 CATSGLSRYEQYF TGTGCCACCAGCGGCCTATCTAGGTACGAGCAGTACTTC
TRBJ2-5 . . TRBV7-9 CASGQQGGTFEETQYF TGTGCCAGCGGTCAACAGGGGGGGACCTTCGAAGAGACCCAGTACTTC
TRBJ2-7 many . TRBV20-1 CSAQKTPSSYEQYF TGCAGTGCTCAAAAGACCCCTAGCTCCTACGAGCAGTACTTC
TRBJ1-1 many TRBD1 TRBV11-2 CASSSTGGNTEAFF TGTGCCAGCAGCTCGACAGGGGGCAACACTGAAGCTTTCTTT
TRBJ2-1 many . TRBV9 CASSVFAGGSSYNEQFF TGTGCCAGCAGCGTTTTCGCTGGGGGGAGCTCCTACAATGAGCAGTTCTTC
TRBJ2-7 few . TRBV7-9 CASRAGTHSYEQYF TGTGCCAGCAGGGCCGGGACTCACTCCTACGAGCAGTACTTC
TRBJ1-2 many . TRBV2 CASSEDGEYSSGYTF TGTGCCAGCAGTGAAGATGGCGAGTATTCAAGTGGCTACACCTTC
TRBJ2-3 many TRBD2 TRBV10-2 CASSSLALTDTQYF TGCGCCAGCAGTTCACTAGCGCTCACAGATACGCAGTATTTT
TRBJ2-1 . TRBD2 TRBV19 CASSTSVAGTYNEQFF TGTGCCAGTAGTACCTCAGTAGCGGGAACCTACAATGAGCAGTTCTTC
TRBJ2-3 many . TRBV20-1 CSAPLGGHTDTQYF TGCAGTGCTCCACTTGGGGGGCATACAGATACGCAGTATTTT
TRBJ2-3 many . TRBV18 CASSPTSPRSGGTQYF TGTGCCAGCTCACCAACTAGCCCACGTTCGGGTGGTACGCAGTATTTT
TRBJ1-4 . . TRBV3-1 CASSQYGDNGEKLFF TGTGCCAGCAGCCAATATGGTGACAATGGCGAAAAACTGTTTTTT
TRBJ2-6 few . TRBV25-1 CASSEGRTLGANVLTF TGTGCCAGCAGTGAAGGGAGGACCCTTGGGGCCAACGTCCTGACTTTC
TRBJ2-3 many TRBD2 TRBV6-1 CASSGIAGSGTDTQYF TGTGCCAGCAGTGGGATAGCGGGATCGGGCACAGATACGCAGTATTTT